The 19 T cell receptor beta chains in this list originate from one sample, sequenced in a study of T cell responses to AZD1222 COVID-19 vaccine (dated by TCRdb to 2020 to 2022). The method behind the library was the immunoSEQ multiplex PCR assay. This immuneACCESS table, as held by TCRdb, lists in-frame sequences with V and J called but not all clones. Of the missing ones, under half trace to an unresolved V gene in checked studies; the others have no known cause. This sample gives about 120,000 clones in total; 85% to 90% of them show up just once. The ten largest clonotypes hold approximately 3.4% of the sample. The sample's time point label is to be understood as: baseline before first vaccination. Sequenced material: peripheral blood, taken on day 0 of AZD1222 vaccination. All receptors come from an adult in good health.

V usage is TRBV7-8 and J usage is TRBJ2-7; D is perhaps TRBD1 (6 bases). Trimming removed 5 bases from V and 2 bases from J, with 13 bases in between. The CDR3 is made up of 14 amino acids. CDR1 SGHVS and CDR2 FQNEAQ come from the germline V gene. CDR3 loop: CASSGRTVPYEQYF. The CDR3 region has the DNA TGTGCCAGCAGCGGACGGACAGTTCCCTACGAGCAGTACTTC.

The rearrangement uses TRBV7-6 and TRBJ2-5; 10 bases fit TRBD2. The germline V gene has CDR1 SGHVS and CDR2 FNYEAQ. The CDR3 spans 17 residues. With 2 bases clipped from V and 0 bases from J, the junction kept 6 bases outside the gene matches. As DNA, the CDR3 is TGTGCCAGCAGCTTAACTAGCGGGGTGACGTACCAAGAGACCCAGTACTTC. Its translation is CASSLTSGVTYQETQYF.

The table lists this clone with a few counts. The genes are TRBV29-1 and TRBJ1-5; D unresolved. Germline CDR1 is SQVTM and CDR2 is ANQGSEA. The CDR3 extends over 12 amino acids. Deletions cut 6 bases from V and 3 bases from J, with 9 bases between. In DNA, the CDR3 is TGCAGCGTCGCGAACCCCAATCAGCCCCAGCATTTT. It specifies CSVANPNQPQHF.

The V and J genes are TRBV19 and TRBJ1-5; 7 positions match TRBD1. The CDR3 has 14 amino acids. V shed 6 bases, J shed 6 bases, and the junction held 8 bases outside the gene matches. CDR1 and CDR2 (germline): LNHDA, SQIVND (reference sequence). Written as DNA, the CDR3 is TGTGCCAGTAGAGAGACAGGGTACGGTCAGCCCCAGCATTTT. Protein product: CASRETGYGQPQHF. Combining the CDR3 with reference TRBV19 and TRBJ1-5 gives the whole variable domain DGGITQSPKYLFRKEGQNVTLSCEQNLNHDAMYWYRQDPGQGLRLIYYSQIVNDFQKGDIAEGYSVSREKKESFPLTVTSAQKNPTAFYLCASRETGYGQPQHFGDGTRLSIL.

This sequence joins TRBV19 and TRBJ2-2; D is perhaps TRBD2 (6 bases). The V end lost 5 bases, the J end lost 1 base, and 8 bases lay between the germline ends. The germline V gene has CDR1 LNHDA and CDR2 SQIVND (reference sequence). This CDR3 is 14 amino acids long. CDR3 nucleotide sequence: TGTGCCAGTAGTCTGGGGGGGAACACCGGGGAGCTGTTTTTT. It yields the protein CASSLGGNTGELFF.

The V and J genes are TRBV6-5 and TRBJ1-6; D unclear. Trimming cost V 6 bases and J 8 bases, with 14 bases left between them. The germline CDR1 and CDR2 sequences are MNHEY and SVGAGI. The CDR3 runs 14 residues. CDR3 residues: CASSNHPPDSPLHF. The CDR3, as DNA: TGTGCCAGCAGCAACCACCCTCCGGATTCACCCCTCCACTTT.

The J gene is TRBJ2-7, the V gene TRBV3-1 (or the pseudogene TRBV3-2); TRBD2 might be the D (6 bases). V was cut by 1 base and J by 0 bases, with 13 bases left in between. The germline V gene encodes CDR1 LGHDT and CDR2 YNNKEL (reference sequence). CDR3 length: 16 amino acids. CDR3 nucleotides: TGTGCCAGCAGCCAAGTCTCGGGGGTGCCCTCCTACGAGCAGTACTTC. It is translated as CASSQVSGVPSYEQYF.

The V and J genes are TRBV15 and TRBJ2-1; 9 bases fit TRBD1. V was pared by 1 base and J by 6 bases, with 4 bases of the junction left unmatched. Germline V gene sequence: CDR1 LNHNV, CDR2 YYDKDF (reference sequence). This CDR3 is 15 amino acids long. The CDR3 DNA follows: TGTGCCACCAGCAGAGGCAGGGACAGGGCCAATGAGCAGTTCTTC. Protein: CATSRGRDRANEQFF. The whole variable domain, remainder taken from reference TRBV15 and TRBJ2-1, is DAMVIQNPRYQVTQFGKPVTLSCSQTLNHNVMYWYQQKSSQAPKLLFHYYDKDFNNEADTPDNFQSRRPNTSFCFLDIRSPGLGDTAMYLCATSRGRDRANEQFFGPGTRLTVL.

The chain is built from TRBV27 and TRBJ1-1; 8 bases map to TRBD1. The trim removed 6 bases at V and 3 bases at J, leaving 6 bases unmatched. This CDR3 comprises 14 residues. CDR1 MNHEY and CDR2 SMNVEV come from the germline V gene (reference sequence). The CDR3 coding sequence is TGTGCCAGCAGACCTAGACAGGGGCACACTGAAGCTTTCTTT. Translation gives CASRPRQGHTEAFF.

The chain couples TRBV10-3 to TRBJ2-2; D gene unclear. Looked up from germline, CDR1 is ENHRY and CDR2 is SYGVKD. Trimming removed 0 bases from V and 5 bases from J, with 7 bases in between. The CDR3 contains 14 residues. CDR3 in amino acids: CAISESGGTGELFF. The CDR3 coding sequence is TGTGCCATCAGTGAGTCAGGCGGTACCGGGGAGCTGTTTTTT.

This rearrangement joins TRBV27 to TRBJ2-1; D call uncertain. The CDR3 is 11 amino acids. Trimming cost V 6 bases and J 6 bases, with 6 bases left between them. From germline, CDR1 is MNHEY and CDR2 SMNVEV (reference sequence). This chain's CDR3 is CASSRGNEQFF. The CDR3 DNA reads as TGTGCCAGCAGCCGAGGCAATGAGCAGTTCTTC.

The gene calls are TRBV3-1 (or the pseudogene TRBV3-2) and TRBJ2-1; the match to TRBD2 covers 13 bases. Germline V gene data show CDR1 as LGHDT and CDR2 as YNNKEL (reference sequence). V lost 3 bases and J lost 4; bases outside the gene matches: 3. This CDR3 contains 16 residues. CDR3 region: CASSQPGLAGYNEQFF. CDR3 nucleotides: TGTGCCAGCAGCCAGCCGGGACTAGCGGGATACAATGAGCAGTTCTTC.

V gene TRBV19 combines with J gene TRBJ2-1, with 12 positions matching TRBD2. V dropped 1 base and J dropped 6; count of bases not matched to a gene: 1. Germline V gives CDR1 LNHDA, CDR2 SQIVND (reference sequence). The CDR3 totals 15 residues. CDR3: CASSIGTSGINEQFF. The CDR3, as DNA: TGTGCCAGTAGTATAGGGACTAGCGGGATCAATGAGCAGTTCTTC.

This chain joins TRBV9 and TRBJ2-5, with 7 bases matching TRBD2. The germline V gene encodes CDR1 SGDLS and CDR2 YYNGEE. V gave up 4 bases and J gave up 2 bases; unmatched junction bases: 5. The CDR3 totals 14 residues. The CDR3 DNA reads TGTGCCAGCAGCCTCTCAGCGGGACAAGAGACCCAGTACTTC. Translating it yields CASSLSAGQETQYF.

The V and J genes are TRBV7-9 and TRBJ1-2, with D perhaps matching TRBD1 (5 bases). This CDR3 comprises 13 residues. Trimming took 6 bases from V and 3 from J, leaving 11 bases between them. CDR1 is SEHNR and CDR2 is FQNEAQ in the germline V gene (reference sequence). CDR3 amino acids: CASRRGGDYGYTF. In DNA, the CDR3 is TGTGCCAGCAGGAGGGGAGGGGACTATGGCTACACCTTC.

This chain uses TRBV2 with TRBJ1-1, with TRBD1 identical over 7 bases. The CDR3 runs 15 residues. Germline CDR1 SNHLY, CDR2 FYNNEI. V shed 5 bases and J 7 bases; nucleotides not matched to a gene: 13. The CDR3 spells CASSCHRGTAHEAFF. CDR3 DNA: TGTGCCAGCAGTTGCCACCGAGGGACAGCCCATGAAGCTTTCTTT.

V and J are TRBV7-9 and TRBJ2-6, with D unresolved. Per germline, CDR1 SEHNR and CDR2 FQNEAQ (reference sequence). This CDR3 region has 16 residues. Trimming removed 5 bases from V and 2 bases from J, with 13 bases in between. The CDR3 region has the DNA TGTGCCAGCAGCCCCAGAATAGCCACTGGGGCCAACGTCCTGACTTTC. This codes for CASSPRIATGANVLTF.

The genes are TRBV5-6 and TRBJ1-2, with TRBD1 as a possible D gene (6 bases). CDR3 length: 17 residues. V lost 3 bases, J lost 0 bases, and 18 bases lay in between. CDR1 is SGHDT, CDR2 YYEEEE, per germline. CDR3 loop: CASSSPRLTGSNYGYTF. As DNA, the CDR3 is TGTGCCAGCAGCTCCCCCAGGTTAACAGGGTCTAACTATGGCTACACCTTC.

In this sample, this clone turned up once. This chain links TRBV13 with TRBJ2-5, with 8 nucleotides matching TRBD2. The V gene's germline CDR1 is PRHDT and CDR2 FYEKMQ (reference sequence). Germline trimming cut 1 base from V and 4 bases from J; bases unmatched to any gene: 8. The CDR3 is made up of 16 amino acids. The CDR3 reads CASSLEGTSTPETQYF. Here the CDR3 DNA reads TGTGCCAGCAGCTTAGAAGGGACTAGTACTCCAGAGACCCAGTACTTC.